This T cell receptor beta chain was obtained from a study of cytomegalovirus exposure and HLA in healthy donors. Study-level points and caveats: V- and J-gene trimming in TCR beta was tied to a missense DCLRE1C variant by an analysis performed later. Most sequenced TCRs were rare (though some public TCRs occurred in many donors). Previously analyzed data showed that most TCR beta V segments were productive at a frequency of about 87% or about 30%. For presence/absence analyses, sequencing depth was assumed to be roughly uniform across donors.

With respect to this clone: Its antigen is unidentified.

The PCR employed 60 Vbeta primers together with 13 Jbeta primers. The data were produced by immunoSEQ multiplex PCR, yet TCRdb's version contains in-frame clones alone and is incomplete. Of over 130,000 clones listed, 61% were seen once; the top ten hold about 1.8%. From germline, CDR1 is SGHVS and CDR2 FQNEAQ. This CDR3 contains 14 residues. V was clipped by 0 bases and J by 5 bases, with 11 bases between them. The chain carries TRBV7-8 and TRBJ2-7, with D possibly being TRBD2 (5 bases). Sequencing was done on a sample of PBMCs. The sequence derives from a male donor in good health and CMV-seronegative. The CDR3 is CASSLASWGDEQYF. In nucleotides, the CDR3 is TGTGCCAGCAGCTTAGCGTCTTGGGGAGACGAGCAGTACTTC.